This T cell receptor (beta chain) was obtained from a study of blood T cells in healthy people across ages (dated by TCRdb to between 2014 and 2017). Notes on the research overall: In model experiments, template switching captured roughly one uniquely barcoded TCR beta cDNA molecule for every two T cells. Four age groups were formed from the donors: young (average 16 years), middle-aged (more than 35), aged (under 70) and long-lived (more than 75). To avoid experimental bias, donors of different ages were randomly spread across the sequencing lanes. The study analyzed two additional independent replicas of 1 million unique cDNA reads from the same blood draw for two donors, one aged 18 to 30 and one aged 80 or older. The study measured age-related changes in TCR beta repertoire diversity using deep sequencing normalized with unique cDNA molecular identifiers.

The approximately 40 donors, aged 6 to 90 years, were systemically healthy Caucasian individuals from Russia. Roughly 11 milliliters of peripheral blood were drawn from each donor into EDTA-treated Vacutainer tubes. Ficoll-Paque density-gradient centrifugation was used to isolate PBMCs, with at least 6.5 million obtained per sample. Total RNA was extracted from PBMCs with Trizol reagent, with at least 5.5 micrograms obtained per sample. The percentages of naive CD45RAhigh/CD27high T cells were determined by flow cytometry on a PBMC aliquot from every donor. The library was made by 5' RACE. For sequencing, an Illumina HiSeq 2500 was employed. A second PCR of about 7 to 12 cycles was performed with a sample-barcoded 5' primer and a J-beta primer mix. A unique molecular identifier was introduced onto each TCR beta cDNA molecule by a template-switch 5' adaptor carrying 12 random nucleotides. Each sample yielded at least 2.5 million CDR3-containing paired-end reads. The Mint cDNA synthesis kit, primed by a TRBC-specific oligonucleotide, was used to synthesize first-strand cDNA from all RNA. Following uracil-DNA glycosylase treatment, all cDNA underwent a first 18-cycle PCR with the universal primers M1SS and BC2_uni_R. The paper's processing steps were these. For normalization, 1 million high-quality reads, each with a distinct molecular identifier, were randomly selected from each sample. Reads sharing molecular identifiers were discarded rather than binned into consensus sequences. MiTCR, run with a Q25 quality threshold and the strictest error-elimination algorithm, handled CDR3 identification, clonotype clustering and error correction. A nonparametric unseen species model with Euler transformation was used to estimate a lower bound on total TCR beta diversity. TCRdb reworked the public reads: Q25 trimming with fastp, MiXCR clone assembly, productive beta chains retained. Rows matching on CDR3 protein sequence are summarized as one entry with the most common DNA and genes. These V and J calls derive from TCRdb rather than the authors' analysis. Recorded for this sample are some 750,000 distinct CDR3 sequences; 22% of them occurred a single time. 22% of the sample lies in the top ten.

Results and caveats for the whole study, not just this receptor: Observed TCR beta diversity per million T cells fell roughly linearly with age, and a significant reduction was already apparent by age roughly 40. The long-lived group showed more naive CD4+ T cells, fewer expanded clones and increased TCR diversity than the aged group, suggesting age selection. The percentage of naive T cells measured by flow cytometry correlated strongly with observed TCR beta diversity. Donor CMV infection status was unknown, potentially confounding age-related changes in expanded clonotypes. Since profiling was done on bulk unsorted PBMCs, naive and antigen-experienced compartments could not be conclusively compared. Total diversity estimates from one million sequenced T cells were considered lower bounds and underestimates.

This clonotype turned up a few times. The antigen it binds to is not known. No qualities accompany the bases; no much larger clone lies one base away. From the cysteine up to the phenylalanine, the CDR3 has a length of 16 residues. The kept DNA is CDR3 alone, 48 bases in frame from the first base. The germline ends are 16 bases apart after V is trimmed by 1 base and J by 4 bases. From the germline V gene, CDR1 is ENHRY and CDR2 is SYGVKD. Sequencing used blood. Recombination linked TRBV10-3 to TRBJ2-5; TRBD2 might be the D gene, on 6 matching bases. The clonotype comes from a man between 65 and 85 years old in good health. The CDR3 protein sequence reads: CAISEFDSGTLETQYF. The nucleotide sequence reads as follows: TGTGCCATCAGTGAGTTCGACTCCGGGACTTTAGAGACCCAGTACTTC.